These 15 T cell receptor beta chains originate from one sample sequenced in a study of shared clonotypes between healthy human individuals. The method was immunoSEQ multiplex PCR; TCRdb's version includes in-frame clones alone and lacks a portion of them. The table shows 2 million to 2.5 million clones, with 92% occurring only once. The sample taken for sequencing was naive CD4+ T cells from PBMCs. Stated subset: CD45RA+ positively selected. These receptors were taken from a man aged 18 to 35 in good health. Some clones in this sample may be carry-over from other donors' samples.

The chain is built from TRBV6-5 and TRBJ1-1; D possibly corresponds to TRBD1 (6 bases). The V gene's germline CDR1 is MNHEY and CDR2 SVGAGI. The CDR3 spans 14 residues. V was shortened by 5 bases and J by 6 bases, with 16 bases between the two germline ends. This chain's CDR3 is CASSPLQGHPEAFF. Written as DNA, the CDR3 is TGTGCCAGCAGTCCACTCCAGGGGCACCCTGAAGCTTTCTTT.

This chain connects TRBV11-3 to TRBJ2-3, with 7 bases aligning to TRBD2. The germline V gene encodes CDR1 SGHNT and CDR2 YENEEA. The CDR3 extends over 18 amino acids. The V gene end was trimmed by 2 bases and the J gene end by 3 bases; junction bases not matched to a gene: 14. The CDR3 DNA sequence: TGTGCCAGCAGCTTATCTCCCCAGGCGGGAGTGCGTACAGATACGCAGTATTTT. Translating gives CASSLSPQAGVRTDTQYF.

This chain connects TRBV5-1 to TRBJ1-1, with no clear D. The germline CDR1 and CDR2 sequences are SGHRS and YFSETQ. Trimming took 0 bases from V and 11 from J, leaving 20 bases between them. The CDR3 covers 15 residues. The CDR3 sequence: CASSLGFSDFGRAFF. The CDR3 nucleotides read TGCGCCAGCAGCTTGGGGTTCTCGGACTTCGGTAGGGCTTTCTTT.

The table lists this clone with a count of one. The chain recombines TRBV10-3 with TRBJ2-7; 13 bases fit TRBD2. CDR3 size: 17 residues. V lost 5 bases and J lost 1; bases outside the gene matches: 8. Germline V gene lookup returns CDR1 ENHRY and CDR2 SYGVKD. DNA for the CDR3: TGTGCCATCAGTCAGGGACTAGCGGGATCGGGGTCCTACGAGCAGTACTTC. Residues: CAISQGLAGSGSYEQYF.

In this sample, this clone turned up a few times. The chain is built from TRBV30 and TRBJ1-1; D ambiguous. The length of the CDR3 is 13 residues. The germline V and J ends were trimmed by 0 bases and 5 bases, with 10 bases remaining between them. Germline CDR1 and CDR2: GTSNPN and SVGIG (reference sequence). CDR3: CAWSVLHRTEAFF. In DNA form, the CDR3 reads TGTGCCTGGAGTGTACTACATCGAACTGAAGCTTTCTTT.

This chain joins TRBV28 and TRBJ2-1; 11 positions agree with TRBD2. The CDR3 has 16 amino acids. Germline CDR1 and CDR2: MDHEN and SYDVKM. Trimming took 4 bases from V and 2 from J; bases not matched to a gene: 4. CDR3 in DNA: TGTGCCAGCAGTTCGCTAGCGGGAGGCACCTACAATGAGCAGTTCTTC. Translation gives CASSSLAGGTYNEQFF.

This chain joins TRBV5-1 and TRBJ2-3; D uncertain. CDR3 length: 12 amino acids. V gave up 4 bases and J gave up 4 bases, with 7 bases separating them. The germline V gene has CDR1 SGHRS and CDR2 YFSETQ. The CDR3 region is CASSREADTQYF. The DNA for the CDR3 is TGCGCCAGCAGCAGGGAAGCAGATACGCAGTATTTT. Full variable domain (rest looked up from reference TRBV5-1 and TRBJ2-3): KAGVTQTPRYLIKTRGQQVTLSCSPISGHRSVSWYQQTPGQGLQFLFEYFSETQRNKGNFPGRFSGRQFSNSRSEMNVSTLELGDSALYLCASSREADTQYFGPGTRLTVL.

CDR3 nucleotides: TGTGCCAGCAGCCCCCATAAGCGGAGGGGGACCGGGGAGCTGTTTTTT. Translating gives CASSPHKRRGTGELFF. This rearrangement joins TRBV9 to TRBJ2-2; D could derive from TRBD1 or TRBD2 (6 bases each). Germline V CDR1 and CDR2: SGDLS, YYNGEE. This CDR3 region has 16 residues. Trimming removed 4 bases at V and 5 bases at J, with 18 bases between.

This rearrangement joins TRBV28 to TRBJ2-7, with 9 bases identical to TRBD1. V lost 5 bases, J lost 1 base, and 6 bases stayed unmatched. The CDR3 loop spans 15 amino acids. Germline CDR1 reads MDHEN; CDR2 reads SYDVKM. This CDR3 is CASSGRTGVSYEQYF. The CDR3 DNA is TGTGCCAGCAGTGGTCGGACAGGGGTTTCCTACGAGCAGTACTTC.

This chain joins TRBV7-3 and TRBJ2-5; TRBD1 aligns across 9 bases. The V gene's germline CDR1 is SGHTA and CDR2 FQGTGA. V gave up 3 bases and J gave up 2 bases; unmatched junction bases: 4. The CDR3 extends over 15 amino acids. The CDR3 coding sequence is TGTGCCAGCAGCTTTGCCGGGACAGGGCAAGAGACCCAGTACTTC. Protein: CASSFAGTGQETQYF.

Notes on this clone: The same CDR3 also results from other DNA sequences found in this sample. V gene TRBV10-3 combines with J gene TRBJ1-2; D possibly corresponds to TRBD1 (5 bases). CDR1 and CDR2 from the germline V gene are ENHRY and SYGVKD. The CDR3 has 13 amino acids. Trimming shortened V by 6 bases and J by 8 bases, and 16 bases separated the two germline ends. CDR3 residues: CAISDSSWRGYTF. CDR3 nucleotides: TGTGCCATCAGCGACAGCTCCTGGCGGGGCTACACCTTC.

The rearrangement links TRBV4-2 to TRBJ2-3; D not certain. V lost 1 base to trimming and J lost 1 base, with 6 bases between them. Germline lookup yields CDR1 LGHNA and CDR2 YNFKEQ. The CDR3 runs to 14 residues. CDR3 region: CASSQGTGTDTQYF. For the CDR3, the DNA is TGTGCCAGCAGCCAAGGGACGGGCACAGATACGCAGTATTTT.

The V and J genes are TRBV28 and TRBJ2-4, with D perhaps matching TRBD2 (7 bases). With 6 bases removed from V and 10 bases from J, the gap between germline ends came to 25 bases. Germline V gene data show CDR1 as MDHEN and CDR2 as SYDVKM. The CDR3 consists of 16 residues. The CDR3 DNA sequence: TGTGCCAGCAGGACGGGCGGGGGAAGGGGGGTCGGTATTCAGTACTTC. The encoded protein is CASRTGGGRGVGIQYF.

The rearrangement joins TRBV11-3 to TRBJ2-3; 7 bases line up with TRBD1. Germline V gives CDR1 SGHNT, CDR2 YENEEA. V was pared by 3 bases and J by 4 bases, with 1 base of the junction left unmatched. The CDR3 loop spans 13 amino acids. The CDR3 bases are TGTGCCAGCAGCTTCACAGGGGCAGATACGCAGTATTTT. This translates into CASSFTGADTQYF. Full variable domain (remainder filled in from reference TRBV11-3 and TRBJ2-3): EAGVVQSPRYKIIEKKQPVAFWCNPISGHNTLYWYLQNLGQGPELLIRYENEEAVDDSQLPKDRFSAERLKGVDSTLKIQPAELGDSAVYLCASSFTGADTQYFGPGTRLTVL.

The chain employs TRBV18 and TRBJ1-3, with D hard to call. CDR3 length: 17 residues. Deletions cut 2 bases from V and 4 bases from J, with 18 bases between. Per the germline V gene, CDR1 is KGHSH and CDR2 is LQKENI. CDR3 amino acids: CASSPTVVRLEGNTIYF. The CDR3 DNA is TGTGCCAGCTCACCAACTGTTGTCAGGCTTGAAGGAAACACCATATATTTT.